Listed below are T cell receptor beta chains from one sample, sequenced in a study of T cell responses to AZD1222 COVID-19 vaccine. The data were produced by immunoSEQ multiplex PCR, yet TCRdb's version contains in-frame clones alone and is incomplete. Counted here are about 100,000 clones, approximately 87% occurring once; the ten biggest clones make up less than 20%. This material consisted of peripheral blood, taken on day 0 of AZD1222 vaccination. These receptors came from an adult in good health. Both conserved end residues are part of each CDR3. D genes are given only for firm matches. The listing skips clone size in some rows; elsewhere it reads once, few, many or a size class.

cdr3_nt: TGTGCCATCAGTGACACAGGAAAGTATGGAAACACCATATATTTT
cdr3_aa: CAISDTGKYGNTIYF
cdr3_length: 15
d_call: .
clone_size: .
j_call: TRBJ1-3
v_call: TRBV10-3

cdr3_nt: TGCGCCAGCAGCGCGCACACAGGGGCGGACGGTGAAGCTTTCTTT
cdr3_aa: CASSAHTGADGEAFF
cdr3_length: 15
d_call: TRBD1
clone_size: .
j_call: TRBJ1-1
v_call: TRBV5-1

cdr3_nt: TGTGCCAGCAGTGACCCGACAGGAAGGGACGGGGAGCTGTTTTTT
cdr3_aa: CASSDPTGRDGELFF
cdr3_length: 15
d_call: .
clone_size: .
j_call: TRBJ2-2
v_call: TRBV25-1

cdr3_nt: TGTGCCAGCTCACCCGCGGGACCCGGCTCCTACGAGCAGTACTTC
cdr3_aa: CASSPAGPGSYEQYF
cdr3_length: 15
d_call: .
clone_size: .
j_call: TRBJ2-7
v_call: TRBV18

cdr3_nt: TGTGCCAGCAGCCGGGACACAGCCTATGGCTACACCTTC
cdr3_aa: CASSRDTAYGYTF
cdr3_length: 13
d_call: .
clone_size: .
j_call: TRBJ1-2
v_call: TRBV12-3/TRBV12-4

cdr3_nt: TGTGCCAGCAGGCAGGGGCCAGAGGCTGCTGGCTACACCTTC
cdr3_aa: CASRQGPEAAGYTF
cdr3_length: 14
d_call: .
clone_size: .
j_call: TRBJ1-2
v_call: TRBV6-5

cdr3_nt: TGTGCCAGCAGTTACTTCGGACAGGGAGCGTACGAGCAGTACTTC
cdr3_aa: CASSYFGQGAYEQYF
cdr3_length: 15
d_call: TRBD1
clone_size: .
j_call: TRBJ2-7
v_call: TRBV6-5

cdr3_nt: TGTGCCAGCAGACAGAATTCACCCCTCCACTTT
cdr3_aa: CASRQNSPLHF
cdr3_length: 11
d_call: .
clone_size: .
j_call: TRBJ1-6
v_call: TRBV12-3/TRBV12-4

cdr3_nt: TGTGCCAGCAGCCCACGGGTTGGATCTAATGAAAAACTGTTTTTT
cdr3_aa: CASSPRVGSNEKLFF
cdr3_length: 15
d_call: .
clone_size: .
j_call: TRBJ1-4
v_call: TRBV11-1

cdr3_nt: TGTGCCAGCAGTTTAGGACAGAACTATGGCTACACCTTC
cdr3_aa: CASSLGQNYGYTF
cdr3_length: 13
d_call: .
clone_size: .
j_call: TRBJ1-2
v_call: TRBV28

cdr3_nt: TGTGCCACACCCCACCCGTTCGGGGGCCGTAATCCAACCCGGAGCTCCTACGAGCAGTACTTC
cdr3_aa: CATPHPFGGRNPTRSSYEQYF
cdr3_length: 21
d_call: .
clone_size: .
j_call: TRBJ2-7
v_call: TRBV24-1

cdr3_nt: TGTGCCAGCAGTCTTAGCGGGAGGGCGCGGGCCGGGGAGCTGTTTTTT
cdr3_aa: CASSLSGRARAGELFF
cdr3_length: 16
d_call: TRBD2
clone_size: .
j_call: TRBJ2-2
v_call: TRBV6-6

cdr3_nt: TGTGCCAGCAGCTTTTCAGAAGGGGCGGAAGCTTTCTTT
cdr3_aa: CASSFSEGAEAFF
cdr3_length: 13
d_call: .
clone_size: .
j_call: TRBJ1-1
v_call: TRBV7-2

cdr3_nt: TGCAGCGTTGAACGCGGACAGGGCTCAGGCTACACCTTC
cdr3_aa: CSVERGQGSGYTF
cdr3_length: 13
d_call: TRBD1
clone_size: .
j_call: TRBJ1-2
v_call: TRBV29-1

cdr3_nt: TGTCCCGGGTATGGCACGGGAACTAATGAAAAACTGTTTTTT
cdr3_aa: CPGYGTGTNEKLFF
cdr3_length: 14
d_call: .
clone_size: .
j_call: TRBJ1-4
v_call: TRBV7-9

cdr3_nt: TGTGCCAGCAGCGTAGTCCCTTCGGGTACCTACGAGCAGTACTTC
cdr3_aa: CASSVVPSGTYEQYF
cdr3_length: 15
d_call: .
clone_size: .
j_call: TRBJ2-7
v_call: TRBV9

cdr3_nt: TGCAGCGTTGAGAGGCAGGCCAGGAACACTGAAGCTTTCTTT
cdr3_aa: CSVERQARNTEAFF
cdr3_length: 14
d_call: .
clone_size: .
j_call: TRBJ1-1
v_call: TRBV29-1

cdr3_nt: TGCAGCGTTGAAGGGCTTCAATCCTCCTACGAGCAGTACTTC
cdr3_aa: CSVEGLQSSYEQYF
cdr3_length: 14
d_call: .
clone_size: .
j_call: TRBJ2-7
v_call: TRBV29-1

cdr3_nt: TGTGCCAGCCCCTCCGGGACTAGCGGGAGTAGCACAGATACGCAGTATTTT
cdr3_aa: CASPSGTSGSSTDTQYF
cdr3_length: 17
d_call: TRBD2
clone_size: .
j_call: TRBJ2-3
v_call: TRBV5-4

cdr3_nt: TGTGCCAGCAGTTCCCGGACAGAGCAGTACTTC
cdr3_aa: CASSSRTEQYF
cdr3_length: 11
d_call: .
clone_size: .
j_call: TRBJ2-4
v_call: TRBV6-2/TRBV6-3

cdr3_nt: TGTGCCAGCAGGAGAGCTTTAAATACGGCCTCTGAAGCTTTCTTT
cdr3_aa: CASRRALNTASEAFF
cdr3_length: 15
d_call: .
clone_size: .
j_call: TRBJ1-1
v_call: TRBV25-1

cdr3_nt: TGTGCCAGCAGCCAAGGGAAGAGCGGGATGTCCTACGAGCAGTACTTC
cdr3_aa: CASSQGKSGMSYEQYF
cdr3_length: 16
d_call: TRBD2
clone_size: .
j_call: TRBJ2-7
v_call: TRBV4-2

cdr3_nt: TGTGCCAGCTCACCATCTGGGCGTCAGCCCCAGCATTTT
cdr3_aa: CASSPSGRQPQHF
cdr3_length: 13
d_call: .
clone_size: .
j_call: TRBJ1-5
v_call: TRBV18

cdr3_nt: TGTGCCTGGAGTGTTAGGTTGATCTACGAGCAGTACTTC
cdr3_aa: CAWSVRLIYEQYF
cdr3_length: 13
d_call: .
clone_size: .
j_call: TRBJ2-7
v_call: TRBV30

cdr3_nt: TGTGCCAGCGGGTGGGGACGGACGGAAGAGCAGTACTTC
cdr3_aa: CASGWGRTEEQYF
cdr3_length: 13
d_call: .
clone_size: once
j_call: TRBJ2-7
v_call: TRBV14

cdr3_nt: TGTGCCAGCAGCTTGTCGGGCAGCAGACACTCTGGAAACACCATATATTTT
cdr3_aa: CASSLSGSRHSGNTIYF
cdr3_length: 17
d_call: .
clone_size: once
j_call: TRBJ1-3
v_call: TRBV7-9